The clone carrying this T cell receptor (beta chain) has at least ten counts. The antigen remains undetermined. The record originates from a study of T cells after yellow fever vaccination. Study conclusions and caveats: High-abundance clonotypes from the bulk population could contaminate FACS-sorted repertoires. Boosting was followed by the reappearance of most primary-vaccination clones (just under 98% CD4, under 90% CD8). CD4 and CD8 compartments shared a small share of clonotypes, likely from convergent recombination.

V lost 8 bases to trimming and J lost 2 bases; unmatched junction nucleotides: 2. Looked up from germline, CDR1 is DFQATT and CDR2 is SNEGSKA (reference sequence). The CDR3 runs to 12 residues. A single record per CDR3 protein comes from TCRdb applying MiXCR to the 5' RACE reads. This table holds 600,000 to 750,000 distinct CDR3 sequences, roughly an eighth found once. V usage is TRBV20-1 and J usage is TRBJ2-7, with 11 bases fitting TRBD2. This TCR came from a man aged 25-45 years who received the YFV17D yellow fever vaccine. The material sequenced was PBMCs, taken on the day of the yellow fever booster vaccination. Here the CDR3 reads CSSGLAAYEQYF. CDR3 nucleotide sequence: TGCAGTTCGGGACTAGCGGCCTACGAGCAGTACTTC.